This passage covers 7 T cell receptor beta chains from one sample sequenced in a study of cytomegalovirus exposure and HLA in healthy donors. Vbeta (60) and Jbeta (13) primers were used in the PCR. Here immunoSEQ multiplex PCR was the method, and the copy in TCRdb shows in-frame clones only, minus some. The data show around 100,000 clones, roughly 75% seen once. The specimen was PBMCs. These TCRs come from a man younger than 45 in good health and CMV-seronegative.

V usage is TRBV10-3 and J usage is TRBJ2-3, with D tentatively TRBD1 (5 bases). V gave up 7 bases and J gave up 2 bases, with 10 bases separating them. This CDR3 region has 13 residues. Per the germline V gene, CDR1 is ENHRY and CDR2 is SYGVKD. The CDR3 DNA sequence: TGTGCCATCAACCGACAGTTCACAGATACGCAGTATTTT. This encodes CAINRQFTDTQYF.

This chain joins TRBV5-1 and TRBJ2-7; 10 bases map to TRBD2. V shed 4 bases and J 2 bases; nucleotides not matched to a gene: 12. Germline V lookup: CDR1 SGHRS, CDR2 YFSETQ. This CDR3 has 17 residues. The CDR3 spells CASSPAPPSGGPYEQYF. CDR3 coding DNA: TGCGCCAGCAGCCCGGCGCCCCCTAGCGGGGGCCCCTACGAGCAGTACTTC.

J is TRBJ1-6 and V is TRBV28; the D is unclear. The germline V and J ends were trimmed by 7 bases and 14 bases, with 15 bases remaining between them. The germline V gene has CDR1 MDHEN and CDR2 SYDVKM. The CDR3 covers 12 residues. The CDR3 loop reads CASTLGLQALHF. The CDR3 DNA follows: TGTGCCAGCACCCTCGGACTGCAGGCCCTCCACTTT. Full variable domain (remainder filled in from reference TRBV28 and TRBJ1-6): DVKVTQSSRYLVKRTGEKVFLECVQDMDHENMFWYRQDPGLGLRLIYFSYDVKMKEKGDIPEGYSVSREKKERFSLILESASTNQTSMYLCASTLGLQALHFGNGTRLTVT.

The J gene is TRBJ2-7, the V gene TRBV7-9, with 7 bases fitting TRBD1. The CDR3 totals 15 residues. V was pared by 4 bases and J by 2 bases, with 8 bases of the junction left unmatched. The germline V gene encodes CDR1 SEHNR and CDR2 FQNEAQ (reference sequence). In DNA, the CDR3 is TGTGCCAGCAGCTCCGGACAGGCCGTCACCTACGAGCAGTACTTC. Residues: CASSSGQAVTYEQYF.

This CDR3 reads CASSVVPSGTTFYGYTF. The CDR3 DNA reads TGTGCCAGCAGCGTAGTACCCTCAGGGACAACATTCTATGGCTACACCTTC. V and J are TRBV9 and TRBJ1-2, with a tentative D call TRBD1 (6 bases). The V gene's germline CDR1 is SGDLS and CDR2 YYNGEE. The CDR3 loop spans 17 amino acids. Trimming stripped 0 bases from V and 4 bases from J, with 19 bases between.

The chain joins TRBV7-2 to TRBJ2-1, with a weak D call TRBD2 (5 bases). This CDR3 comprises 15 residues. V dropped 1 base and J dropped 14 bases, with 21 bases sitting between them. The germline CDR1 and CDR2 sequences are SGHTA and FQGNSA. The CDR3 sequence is CASSLDRRRGGIKFF. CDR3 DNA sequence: TGTGCCAGCAGCTTAGACCGCAGAAGAGGAGGTATTAAGTTCTTC.

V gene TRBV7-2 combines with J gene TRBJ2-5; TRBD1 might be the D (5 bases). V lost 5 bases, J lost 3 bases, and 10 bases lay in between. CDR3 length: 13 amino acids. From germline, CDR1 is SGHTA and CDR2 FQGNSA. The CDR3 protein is CASSPSREETQYF. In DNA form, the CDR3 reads TGTGCCAGCAGCCCAAGCAGGGAAGAGACCCAGTACTTC.